This T cell receptor (beta chain) appears in the sequencing data of a study of tumor and adjacent non-tumor tissue in lung cancer (dated by TCRdb to the late 2010s). At the level of the whole study: Patients with adenocarcinoma (approximately 13), squamous cell carcinoma (2) and small cell lung cancer (1) were included in the cohort. Sequencing generated a total of around 120 million productive TCRbeta reads, averaging around 4.2 million reads per sample. Ages among the roughly 15 patients ranged from roughly 31 to 85 years, there were 10 men and 5 women, and disease was at TNM stage I to III. Some 31 paired specimens, one tumor and one normal lung sample per patient, were profiled by TCRbeta CDR3 sequencing. Bulk TCRbeta repertoires were compared between lung tumor tissue and matched distant non-tumor lung tissue obtained from approximately 15 lung cancer patients.

RNA was extracted from bulk unsorted tissue and checked for quality with a NanoDrop ND-1000 and an Agilent 2100. For the normal lung samples, distant non-tumor tissue was collected more than 3 cm away from the tumor edge. All donors had newly diagnosed lung cancer, had not received prior chemotherapy, and were admitted for thoracic surgery in China between August and November 2014. Patients with previous radiotherapy or chemotherapy, or with another concurrent cancer, were excluded from the study. Surgical tissue pieces of about 1-2.2 cm3 were preserved in RNAlater solution and stored at -80 °C until use. The library was generated by multiplex PCR. Instrument on record: Illumina HiSeq 2500. TCRbeta libraries were built by three rounds of nested PCR using primers (Table S4), following protocols modified from ARM-PCR. Before sequencing, PCR products of 200-500 bp were excised from the gel and purified with the QIAquick gel extraction kit. Per the authors' processing: Trimmomatic was used to clean the reads, FLASH was used to merge the reads into complete CDR3 sequences, and MiTCR was used to assign the reads to V(D)J germline segments. Clonal diversity was computed as the inverse Simpson's index with VDJtools. In-frame sequences lacking a premature stop codon were counted as productive reads. TCRdb trimmed the raw reads at Q25, called clones with MiXCR and kept productive beta chains. All rows with the same CDR3 protein become a single entry with the most common DNA and genes. TCRdb, not the authors, supplied the V and J calls. The sample contains 85,000 to 130,000 distinct CDR3 sequences, more than 55% of them found a single time. The ten largest clones represent roughly 20% of the sample.

Details on this clonotype: The specificity of this receptor is unknown. Per-base quality was not reported, and no clone a single base away is much larger than it.

The CDR3 sequence holds 14 residues, the cysteine and phenylalanine included. Only the CDR3 portion is preserved as DNA: 42 bases, with reading frame beginning at the first base. CDR1 and CDR2 (MRHNA, SNTAGT) derive from the germline V gene. Germline trimming: 4 bases from V, 1 base from J; junction bases outside gene matches: 0. The paper as a whole reports these results and caveats: Tumor tissue showed significantly higher TCR diversity (inverse Simpson) than normal lung tissue, at about 400 vs 150 (P = 0.0075, Mann-Whitney U test). TCR diversity was significantly higher in younger patients, and higher tumor TCR diversity was associated with shorter overall and disease-free survival. A significantly larger cumulative share of the repertoire was made up by the top 100 clones in normal lung than in tumor tissue. The sequencing platform is not named in the methods, and unique molecular identifiers are not mentioned. With only approximately 16 patients in the cohort, the authors noted that larger samples and more detailed clinical data are needed. Because peripheral blood was not sequenced, blood TCRbeta repertoires in the lung cancer patients of the study were not examined.

Material for sequencing was distant non-tumor lung tissue. The sequence is built from TRBV6-4 and TRBJ2-3, and TRBD1 matches 9 of the central bases. The clonotype originates from a man aged 30-40 years with non-small cell lung cancer. Here the CDR3 is given as CASSGQGGTDTQYF. The sequenced DNA: TGTGCCAGCAGTGGACAGGGGGGCACAGATACGCAGTATTTT.